This entry describes one T cell receptor (beta chain). As yet, its antigen is unknown. This CDR3 contains 15 residues. Trimming left V 9 bases short and J 2 bases short, with 20 bases between. Germline V lookup: CDR1 SEHNR, CDR2 FQNEAQ (reference sequence). Three nested ARM-PCR rounds with V-beta and C-beta primers built TCRB libraries. TCRB-specific cDNA synthesis used 0.5 to 0.65 ug of total RNA. These TCRB libraries lack any described unique molecular identifiers. TCRdb passed the multiplex PCR reads through MiXCR, listing each CDR3 protein once. The top ten hold approximately 50% of the sample, which has roughly 9,100 distinct CDR3 sequences, 74% seen once. This entry is derived from a study of tumor-infiltrating lymphocytes in glioblastoma multiforme. Study results and caveats: Unequal TCR RNA per T cell might skew measured clone sizes.

The receptor was derived from a male donor with glioblastoma. The rearrangement links TRBV7-9 to TRBJ2-7, with a tentative D call TRBD1 (6 bases). Sequenced sample: brain tumor tissue. The CDR3: CASSPPDSPTYEQYF. CDR3 in DNA: TGTGCCAGTAGCCCTCCGGACAGCCCTACCTACGAGCAGTACTTC.